The rows below give T cell receptor beta chains drawn from one sample of a study of blood T cell repertoires in COVID-19. TCRdb's copy holds only in-frame clones and misses some; the assay was immunoSEQ multiplex PCR. Of some 80,000 clones in the sample, over 80% were seen once. The sample consisted of peripheral blood. All receptors come from a human donor in a cohort sampled during active COVID-19. Each CDR3 is given without its conserved first and last residue.

V gene,J gene,CDR3 protein
TRBV5-1,TRBJ2-3,ASSLAGLAGGDTQY
TRBV28,TRBJ2-4,ASSQQGSGIQY
TRBV27,TRBJ1-3,ARLGTAGNTIY
TRBV12-3/TRBV12-4,TRBJ2-7,ASSLSVNYEQY
TRBV19,TRBJ2-7,ASSITGGNPYEQY
TRBV6-5,TRBJ2-2,ASSYAAGMNTGELF
TRBV11-1,TRBJ2-5,ASSLASRSGGPETQY
TRBV30,TRBJ1-6,AWSVGGNSPLH
TRBV11-2,TRBJ2-2,ASSRNGGGELF
TRBV5-4,TRBJ2-1,ASSLGGGSYNEQF
TRBV5-1,TRBJ2-2,ASSFAGPDTGELF
TRBV19,TRBJ2-1,ASSRSGGSYNEQF
TRBV19,TRBJ1-5,ASSIDSGNQPQH
TRBV11-2,TRBJ2-3,ASSLEGGTDTQY
TRBV7-2,TRBJ2-5,ASSLARTSGSWETQY
TRBV30,TRBJ1-5,AWGGGDQSQH
TRBV7-8,TRBJ2-5,ASSFWGGSLQETQY
TRBV19,TRBJ1-5,ASSIPTNQPQH
TRBV9,TRBJ2-1,ASSAGTSPHEQF
TRBV6-5,TRBJ2-1,ATLIGLAPGNEQF
TRBV18,TRBJ2-7,ASSSRGSEQY
TRBV5-1,TRBJ2-7,ASSLGTGGDYEQY
TRBV2,TRBJ2-4,ASSVNRGPVGIQY
TRBV12-3/TRBV12-4,TRBJ1-2,ASSLGSGGYT
TRBV5-1,TRBJ2-1,ASSTGQETRGNEQF
TRBV6-5,TRBJ1-4,ASSPRDRGEKLF
TRBV9,TRBJ2-3,ASSVAPLGAGDTQY
TRBV7-9,TRBJ2-7,ASSAWDRDYEQY
TRBV27,TRBJ1-6,ASSPGQGSYNSPLH
TRBV30,TRBJ1-1,AWSPYRGGNTEAF
TRBV30,TRBJ2-5,ASLRGGETQY
TRBV9,TRBJ2-2,ASKGQSTGELF
TRBV14,TRBJ1-6,ASSQEWGREESPLH
TRBV10-1,TRBJ2-7,ASSDPGTVYEQY
TRBV3-1/TRBV3-2,TRBJ2-7,ASSQGGTSYEQY
TRBV5-5,TRBJ2-3,ASSVGDTDTDTQY
TRBV5-1,TRBJ1-5,ASSWGDQTSNQPQH
TRBV5-1,TRBJ2-6,ASQQEGSWANVLT
TRBV7-5,TRBJ1-1,ARTKGAGQGTEAF
TRBV27,TRBJ2-3,ASRGLAGMVAVKDTQY
TRBV6-5,TRBJ1-5,ASHTATGINQPQH
TRBV7-2,TRBJ1-6,ASSTDRGQNSPLH
TRBV18,TRBJ1-4,ASSPVRAINEKLF
TRBV28,TRBJ1-1,ASSFLGLLNTEAF
TRBV19,TRBJ2-5,ASSPTGSQETQY
TRBV18,TRBJ2-3,ASSPGLAGVFASTDTQY
TRBV3-1/TRBV3-2,TRBJ2-6,ASSLRTVIPSGANVLT
TRBV6-2/TRBV6-3,TRBJ1-3,ASSYSMGGTIY
TRBV2,TRBJ2-7,ASSAQGAHYEQY
TRBV5-4,TRBJ2-6,ASRKGQSGANVLT